This entry concerns a single TCR beta chain. Its target is not known. This entry is derived from a study of T cells after yellow fever vaccination. Overall study findings and caveats: Most clones from primary vaccination were detected again post-booster (almost 98% CD4, about 88% CD8). Clonotypes appearing in both CD4 and CD8 compartments existed, and their share was small.

Each CDR3 protein gets one entry after TCRdb re-called the 5' RACE reads with MiXCR. The table lists 200,000 to 300,000 distinct CDR3 sequences, 13% of them singletons. The V gene's germline CDR1 is SEHNR and CDR2 FQNEAQ (reference sequence). CDR3 length equals 17 residues. Trimming removed 0 bases from V and 7 bases from J; junction bases left unmatched: 11. This receptor was obtained from a man aged 25 to 40 who received the YFV17D yellow fever vaccine. The sample consisted of CD4+ T cells sorted from PBMCs, taken 45 days after the yellow fever booster vaccination. The rearrangement links TRBV7-9 to TRBJ2-1, with 8 bases matching TRBD1. The CDR3 is CASSLADGTGFSNEQFF. In DNA form, the CDR3 reads TGTGCCAGCAGCTTAGCGGATGGGACAGGTTTCTCTAATGAGCAGTTCTTC. The whole variable domain, filled in from reference TRBV7-9 and TRBJ2-1, reads DTGVSQNPRHKITKRGQNVTFRCDPISEHNRLYWYRQTLGQGPEFLTYFQNEAQLEKSRLLSDRFSAERPKGSFSTLEIQRTEQGDSAMYLCASSLADGTGFSNEQFFGPGTRLTVL.